A selection of T cell receptor beta chains follows, all from one sample in a study of T cells in Graves' hyperthyroidism and ophthalmopathy. TCRdb fed the multiplex PCR reads into MiXCR, producing one record per CDR3 protein. The data show under 400,000 distinct CDR3 sequences, around 13% seen once. Sequencing was performed on blood. Every receptor here comes from a woman aged 55-75 years with Graves' hyperthyroidism. Each CDR3 is given with its conserved first and last residue. Each record gives: J gene, V gene, clone size, D gene, CDR3 length, CDR3 protein, CDR3 DNA. A D gene is named only where the DNA matches it firmly. For some rows the clone size is stated as once, few or many, or as a class when expanded; others skip it.

j_gene: TRBJ2-4
v_gene: TRBV6-2/TRBV6-3
abundance: -
d_gene: TRBD2
len: 14
CDR3aa: CASSYSSGVNIQYF
CDR3nt: TGTGCCAGCAGTTACTCAAGCGGGGTAAACATTCAGTACTTC

j_gene: TRBJ2-7
v_gene: TRBV6-6
abundance: many
d_gene: -
len: 11
CDR3aa: CASSYLEEQYF
CDR3nt: TGTGCCAGCAGTTACTTGGAGGAGCAGTACTTC

j_gene: TRBJ1-1
v_gene: TRBV20-1
abundance: many
d_gene: TRBD1
len: 15
CDR3aa: CSAAILRTGFVEAFF
CDR3nt: TGCAGTGCTGCCATTTTAAGGACAGGGTTTGTTGAAGCTTTCTTT

j_gene: TRBJ2-3
v_gene: TRBV30
abundance: -
d_gene: TRBD2
len: 19
CDR3aa: CAWSPIPTSGRSKGDTQYF
CDR3nt: TGTGCCTGGAGTCCGATCCCGACTAGCGGGAGGAGTAAGGGAGATACGCAGTATTTT

j_gene: TRBJ2-7
v_gene: TRBV29-1
abundance: few
d_gene: -
len: 13
CDR3aa: CSFQNGASYEQYF
CDR3nt: TGCAGCTTCCAGAACGGGGCGAGCTACGAGCAGTACTTC

j_gene: TRBJ2-1
v_gene: TRBV5-1
abundance: many
d_gene: -
len: 16
CDR3aa: CASSLDKISSYNEQFF
CDR3nt: TGCGCCAGCAGCTTGGACAAAATCAGCTCCTACAATGAGCAGTTCTTC

j_gene: TRBJ2-3
v_gene: TRBV28
abundance: -
d_gene: -
len: 12
CDR3aa: CASIGLTDTQYF
CDR3nt: TGTGCCAGCATTGGCTTGACAGATACGCAGTATTTT

j_gene: TRBJ2-3
v_gene: TRBV5-1
abundance: many
d_gene: TRBD2
len: 16
CDR3aa: CASSGGLAGNTDTQYF
CDR3nt: TGCGCCAGCAGCGGCGGACTAGCGGGGAACACAGATACGCAGTATTTT

j_gene: TRBJ2-1
v_gene: TRBV11-2
abundance: many
d_gene: -
len: 12
CDR3aa: CASSPRDDEQFF
CDR3nt: TGTGCCAGCAGCCCAAGGGACGATGAGCAGTTCTTC

j_gene: TRBJ1-6
v_gene: TRBV3-1
abundance: many
d_gene: -
len: 12
CDR3aa: CAVGEYNSPLHF
CDR3nt: TGTGCCGTGGGGGAGTATAATTCACCCCTCCACTTT

j_gene: TRBJ2-1
v_gene: TRBV12-3/TRBV12-4
abundance: -
d_gene: -
len: 14
CDR3aa: CASSLGRLGREQFF
CDR3nt: TGTGCCAGCAGTCTAGGAAGACTAGGTCGTGAGCAGTTCTTC

j_gene: TRBJ2-1
v_gene: TRBV6-6
abundance: many
d_gene: -
len: 14
CDR3aa: CASSYSMSRLEQFF
CDR3nt: TGTGCCAGCAGTTACTCGATGAGTCGGCTCGAGCAGTTCTTC

j_gene: TRBJ2-5
v_gene: TRBV7-9
abundance: many
d_gene: -
len: 12
CDR3aa: CASSLDSRAQYF
CDR3nt: TGTGCCAGCAGCTTGGACAGTCGGGCCCAGTACTTC

j_gene: TRBJ2-7
v_gene: TRBV20-1
abundance: few
d_gene: TRBD2
len: 14
CDR3aa: CSAIIGGGTYEQYF
CDR3nt: TGCAGTGCTATCATCGGGGGGGGGACCTACGAGCAGTACTTC

j_gene: TRBJ2-3
v_gene: TRBV29-1
abundance: many
d_gene: -
len: 17
CDR3aa: CSVEDLDGHYYTDTQYF
CDR3nt: TGCAGCGTTGAAGATCTGGATGGACACTACTACACAGATACGCAGTATTTT

j_gene: TRBJ2-5
v_gene: TRBV7-9
abundance: many
d_gene: TRBD2
len: 16
CDR3aa: CASSSLAGGPWETQYF
CDR3nt: TGTGCCAGCAGCTCCCTAGCGGGAGGGCCTTGGGAGACCCAGTACTTC

j_gene: TRBJ2-7
v_gene: TRBV2
abundance: many
d_gene: TRBD1
len: 17
CDR3aa: CASSVSSGGQSSYEQYF
CDR3nt: TGTGCCAGCAGTGTAAGCTCAGGGGGTCAGAGCTCCTACGAGCAGTACTTC

j_gene: TRBJ2-7
v_gene: TRBV2
abundance: many
d_gene: -
len: 13
CDR3aa: CASSEGQRDEQYF
CDR3nt: TGTGCCAGCAGTGAAGGACAAAGGGACGAGCAGTACTTC

j_gene: TRBJ2-5
v_gene: TRBV5-1
abundance: many
d_gene: TRBD1
len: 16
CDR3aa: CASSSALQGADETQYF
CDR3nt: TGCGCCAGCAGCTCCGCATTACAGGGGGCGGATGAGACCCAGTACTTC

j_gene: TRBJ2-1
v_gene: TRBV5-1
abundance: many
d_gene: -
len: 12
CDR3aa: CASSLQDNEQFF
CDR3nt: TGCGCCAGCAGCTTACAGGACAATGAGCAGTTCTTC

j_gene: TRBJ1-6
v_gene: TRBV12-3/TRBV12-4
abundance: many
d_gene: -
len: 15
CDR3aa: CASRTTGAGESPLHF
CDR3nt: TGTGCCAGCAGGACCACCGGGGCAGGGGAGTCACCCCTCCACTTT

j_gene: TRBJ2-2
v_gene: TRBV11-2
abundance: many
d_gene: TRBD1
len: 16
CDR3aa: CASSHRDRAVTGELFF
CDR3nt: TGTGCCAGCAGCCACCGGGACAGGGCGGTCACCGGGGAGCTGTTTTTT

j_gene: TRBJ2-7
v_gene: TRBV7-2
abundance: -
d_gene: -
len: 15
CDR3aa: CASSLAASPGVWQYF
CDR3nt: TGTGCCAGCAGCTTAGCAGCCAGCCCCGGGGTCTGGCAGTACTTC

j_gene: TRBJ1-5
v_gene: TRBV27
abundance: few
d_gene: -
len: 13
CDR3aa: CASGKGVPQPQHF
CDR3nt: TGTGCCAGCGGTAAGGGGGTGCCTCAGCCCCAGCATTTT

j_gene: TRBJ1-2
v_gene: TRBV30
abundance: many
d_gene: -
len: 12
CDR3aa: CAWSRRGYGYTF
CDR3nt: TGTGCCTGGAGTCGGAGGGGCTATGGCTACACCTTC

j_gene: TRBJ2-3
v_gene: TRBV11-2
abundance: -
d_gene: TRBD2
len: 15
CDR3aa: CASSLDAGGSDTQYF
CDR3nt: TGTGCCAGCAGCTTAGACGCGGGAGGCTCAGATACGCAGTATTTT

j_gene: TRBJ1-4
v_gene: TRBV30
abundance: few
d_gene: -
len: 13
CDR3aa: CAWSSRLNEKLFF
CDR3nt: TGTGCCTGGAGTTCCCGACTTAATGAAAAACTGTTTTTT

j_gene: TRBJ1-5
v_gene: TRBV5-6
abundance: many
d_gene: TRBD1
len: 17
CDR3aa: CASSFTGTGFGNQPQHF
CDR3nt: TGTGCCAGCAGCTTTACTGGGACAGGGTTTGGCAATCAGCCCCAGCATTTT

j_gene: TRBJ2-1
v_gene: TRBV11-1
abundance: -
d_gene: -
len: 15
CDR3aa: CASRGQRSSYNEQFF
CDR3nt: TGTGCCAGCAGGGGCCAGCGTAGCTCCTACAATGAGCAGTTCTTC

j_gene: TRBJ2-5
v_gene: TRBV20-1
abundance: many
d_gene: -
len: 12
CDR3aa: CSARGGLETQYF
CDR3nt: TGCAGTGCTAGAGGAGGGCTAGAGACCCAGTACTTC

j_gene: TRBJ2-7
v_gene: TRBV7-6
abundance: many
d_gene: -
len: 16
CDR3aa: CASSPGASSVYYEQYF
CDR3nt: TGTGCCAGCAGCCCCGGAGCCTCGAGTGTTTACTACGAGCAGTACTTC

j_gene: TRBJ1-2
v_gene: TRBV30
abundance: many
d_gene: TRBD1
len: 15
CDR3aa: CAWSLWDSVNYGYTF
CDR3nt: TGTGCCTGGAGTCTCTGGGACAGCGTAAACTATGGCTACACCTTC

j_gene: TRBJ1-6
v_gene: TRBV11-2
abundance: many
d_gene: -
len: 12
CDR3aa: CASEGVGSPLHF
CDR3nt: TGTGCCAGCGAAGGGGTTGGTTCACCCCTCCACTTT

j_gene: TRBJ1-2
v_gene: TRBV20-1
abundance: many
d_gene: TRBD1
len: 13
CDR3aa: CSASPTGFYGYTF
CDR3nt: TGCAGTGCTAGTCCGACAGGGTTCTATGGCTACACCTTC

j_gene: TRBJ2-3
v_gene: TRBV29-1
abundance: -
d_gene: -
len: 13
CDR3aa: CSGNLNRVDTQYF
CDR3nt: TGCAGCGGCAACCTGAACAGGGTAGATACGCAGTATTTT

j_gene: TRBJ1-1
v_gene: TRBV6-1
abundance: many
d_gene: TRBD1
len: 17
CDR3aa: CASSPHGTGGFGTEAFF
CDR3nt: TGTGCCAGCAGTCCCCACGGGACAGGGGGGTTCGGCACTGAAGCTTTCTTT

j_gene: TRBJ2-7
v_gene: TRBV27
abundance: many
d_gene: TRBD2
len: 17
CDR3aa: CASSLSGSVAGSYEQYF
CDR3nt: TGTGCCAGCAGTTTATCTGGTTCGGTAGCGGGATCCTACGAGCAGTACTTC